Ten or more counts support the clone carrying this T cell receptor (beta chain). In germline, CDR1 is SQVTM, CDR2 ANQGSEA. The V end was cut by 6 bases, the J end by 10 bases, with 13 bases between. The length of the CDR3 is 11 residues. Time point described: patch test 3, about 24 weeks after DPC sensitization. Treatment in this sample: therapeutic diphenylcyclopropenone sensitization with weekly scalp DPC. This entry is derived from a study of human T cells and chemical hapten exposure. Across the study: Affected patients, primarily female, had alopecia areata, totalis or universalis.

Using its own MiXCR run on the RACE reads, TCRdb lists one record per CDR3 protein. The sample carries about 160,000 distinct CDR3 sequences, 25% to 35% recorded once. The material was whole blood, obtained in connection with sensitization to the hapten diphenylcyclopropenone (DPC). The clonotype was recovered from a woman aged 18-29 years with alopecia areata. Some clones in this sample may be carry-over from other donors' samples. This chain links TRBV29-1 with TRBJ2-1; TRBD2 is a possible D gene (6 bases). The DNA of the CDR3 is TGCAGCGTCCAGGAGAGCGGGGAGCAGTTCTTC. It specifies CSVQESGEQFF.